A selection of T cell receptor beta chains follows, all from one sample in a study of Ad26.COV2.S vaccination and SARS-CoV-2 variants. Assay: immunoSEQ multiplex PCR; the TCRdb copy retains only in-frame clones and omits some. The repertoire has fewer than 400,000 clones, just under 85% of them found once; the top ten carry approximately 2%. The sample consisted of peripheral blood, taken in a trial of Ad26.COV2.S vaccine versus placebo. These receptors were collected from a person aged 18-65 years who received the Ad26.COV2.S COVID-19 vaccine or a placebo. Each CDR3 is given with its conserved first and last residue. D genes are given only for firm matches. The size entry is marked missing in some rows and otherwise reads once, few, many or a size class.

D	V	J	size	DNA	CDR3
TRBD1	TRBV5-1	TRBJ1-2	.	TGCGCCAGCAGCCCGGCGAGCGTGGGACAGGTTGAGGGCTACACCTTC	CASSPASVGQVEGYTF
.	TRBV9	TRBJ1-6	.	TGTGCCAGCAGCGCCGAAGCCAATATCGGGTATTCACCCCTCCACTTT	CASSAEANIGYSPLHF
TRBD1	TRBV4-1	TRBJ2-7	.	TGCGCCAGCAGCCAAGAAGGGGGCCGAGGCGAGCAGTACTTC	CASSQEGGRGEQYF
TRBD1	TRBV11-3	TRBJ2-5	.	TGTGCCAGCAGCTTAGGAGAAGGGGGCTTGGGGGAGACCCAGTACTTC	CASSLGEGGLGETQYF
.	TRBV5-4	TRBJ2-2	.	TGTGCCAGCAGCTCAGGGGGGGGACAGGTGGCCCTCACCGGGGAGCTGTTTTTT	CASSSGGGQVALTGELFF
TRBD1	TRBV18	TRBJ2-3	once	TGTGCCAGCTCACCCCGGACAGGGGGAACTAGCACAGATACGCAGTATTTT	CASSPRTGGTSTDTQYF
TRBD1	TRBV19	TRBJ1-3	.	TGTGCCGCAAGCCAAGACCAGGGGGCTGGAAACACCATATATTTT	CAASQDQGAGNTIYF
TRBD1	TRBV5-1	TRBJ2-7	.	TGCGCCAGCAGCGGAGGACAGGGACCCTACGAGCAGTACTTC	CASSGGQGPYEQYF
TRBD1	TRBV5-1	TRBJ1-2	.	TGCGCCAGCAGCCAGCAAGGACAGGCCTATGGCTACACCTTC	CASSQQGQAYGYTF
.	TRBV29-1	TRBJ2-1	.	TGCAGCGTGGAGACACCCTCCTACAATGAGCAGTTCTTC	CSVETPSYNEQFF
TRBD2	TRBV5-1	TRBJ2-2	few	TGCGCCAGCAGCTTCGGACTAGCGGGGCGGGCATTCACCGGGGAGCTGTTTTTT	CASSFGLAGRAFTGELFF
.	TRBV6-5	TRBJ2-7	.	TGTGCCAGCAGTTACCCGGGCGGCAACGAGCAGTACTTC	CASSYPGGNEQYF
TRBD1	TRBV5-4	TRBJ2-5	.	TGTGCCAGCAGCTTGGGGACAGGGGGTCAAGAGACCCAGTACTTC	CASSLGTGGQETQYF
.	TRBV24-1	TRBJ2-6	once	TGTGCCACCAGTGGAGGGGGGCCATACTCTGGGGCCAACGTCCTGACTTTC	CATSGGGPYSGANVLTF
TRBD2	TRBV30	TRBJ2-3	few	TGTGCCTGGAGTGAGTCTAGCGGGGGGTGGGGTACGCAGTATTTT	CAWSESSGGWGTQYF
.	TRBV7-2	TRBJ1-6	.	TGTGCCTCCGGTACCTATAATTCACCCCTCCACTTT	CASGTYNSPLHF
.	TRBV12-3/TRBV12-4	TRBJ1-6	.	TGTGCCAGCAGGTCAACAGGGTCGAGCCCGCTCCACTTT	CASRSTGSSPLHF
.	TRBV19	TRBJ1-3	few	TGTGCCAGTAGCACCAAAACCGGGACCCCCGTGAGCTCTGGAAACACCATATATTTT	CASSTKTGTPVSSGNTIYF
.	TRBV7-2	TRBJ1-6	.	TGTGCCAGCAGCTTAGTCGCAGGGATGTATTCACCCCTCCACTTT	CASSLVAGMYSPLHF
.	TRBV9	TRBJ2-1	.	TGTGCCAGCAGCCCCACGATGGGACCCACAACGTACAATGAGCAGTTCTTC	CASSPTMGPTTYNEQFF
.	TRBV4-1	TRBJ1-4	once	TGCGCCAGCAGCCAACCCCAACAACGGGAAAAACTGTTTTTT	CASSQPQQREKLFF
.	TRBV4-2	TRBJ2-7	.	TGTGCCAGCAGCCAAGACCAGACTAGCTCCTACGAGCAGTACTTC	CASSQDQTSSYEQYF
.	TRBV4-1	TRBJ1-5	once	TGCGCCAGCAGCCAAGTCGCAACAGGGTTCAATCAGCCCCAGCATTTT	CASSQVATGFNQPQHF
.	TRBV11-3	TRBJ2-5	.	TGTGCCAGCAGCTTAGATTCGGGCAGACAAGAGACCCAGTACTTC	CASSLDSGRQETQYF
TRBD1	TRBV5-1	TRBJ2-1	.	TGCGCCAGCAGCAGGCAGGGGGATGAGCAGTTCTTC	CASSRQGDEQFF
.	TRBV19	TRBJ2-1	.	TGTGCCAGTAGTTCGGGTGTCAATGAGCAGTTCTTC	CASSSGVNEQFF
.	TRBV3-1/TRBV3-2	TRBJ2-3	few	TGTGCCAGCAGCCCTAATAACGCAAATACGCAGTATTTT	CASSPNNANTQYF
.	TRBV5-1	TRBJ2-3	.	TGCGCCAGCAGCTTGATGGGGCTTGAGGGGACGCAGTATTTT	CASSLMGLEGTQYF
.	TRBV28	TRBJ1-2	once	TGTGCCAGCGGGGTTAGCTATGGCTACACCTTC	CASGVSYGYTF
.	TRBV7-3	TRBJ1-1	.	TGTGCCAGCAGCTTAGAGGGTACGGTCACTGAAGCTTTCTTT	CASSLEGTVTEAFF
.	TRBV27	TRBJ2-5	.	TGTGCCAGCCGCCCCTTTTTGGGGGACCAAGAGACCCAGTACTTC	CASRPFLGDQETQYF
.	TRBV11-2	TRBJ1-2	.	TGTGCCAGCAGCTCCCAGACCACGCAGGGCGGGATGGGATACACCTTC	CASSSQTTQGGMGYTF
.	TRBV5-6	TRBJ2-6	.	TGTGCCAGCAGCTTGAGGCAGAGGGCTGGGGCCAACGTCCTGACTTTC	CASSLRQRAGANVLTF
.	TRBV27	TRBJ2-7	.	TGTGCCAGCAGTTTAGGCGTCGGCTACGAGCAGTACTTC	CASSLGVGYEQYF
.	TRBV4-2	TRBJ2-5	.	TGTGCCAGCAGCCAAGCGGCGTTAATCGACAGGATCCAAGAGACCCAGTACTTC	CASSQAALIDRIQETQYF
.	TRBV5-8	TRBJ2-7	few	TGTGCCAGCACCCCTCCTTGGAACTTC	CASTPPWNF
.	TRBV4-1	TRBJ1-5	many	TGCGCCAGCAGCCAATATCTGGGAGCCAATCAGCCCCAGCATTTT	CASSQYLGANQPQHF
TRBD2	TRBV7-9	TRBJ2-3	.	TGTGCCAGCAGCTTAAAAGGGACTAGCGGGGGAAGCACAGATACGCAGTATTTT	CASSLKGTSGGSTDTQYF
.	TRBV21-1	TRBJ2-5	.	TGTGCCAGCAGCAAGGAGGTCAAGGGAAAAGAGACCCAGTACTTC	CASSKEVKGKETQYF
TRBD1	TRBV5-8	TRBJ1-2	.	TGTGCCAGCAGCGCAGCCGGGACAGCGGGCTACACCTTC	CASSAAGTAGYTF
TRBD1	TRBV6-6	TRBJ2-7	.	TGTGCCAGCAGTAGGGACAGGGGAGGCGAGCAGTACTTC	CASSRDRGGEQYF
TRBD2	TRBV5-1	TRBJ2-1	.	TGCGCCAGCAGCTTGGCGGGACTAGCGGGGGCAGGTCAGTTCTTC	CASSLAGLAGAGQFF
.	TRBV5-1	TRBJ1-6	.	TGCGCCAGCAGCTTGGATCAGGGCTATAATTCACCCCTCCACTTT	CASSLDQGYNSPLHF
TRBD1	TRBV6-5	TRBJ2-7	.	TGTGCCAGCAGAGGACAGGGGGGAGAGCAGTACTTC	CASRGQGGEQYF
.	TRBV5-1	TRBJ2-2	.	TGCGCCAGCAGCTTGGGACAGAACACCGGGGAGCTGTTTTTT	CASSLGQNTGELFF